This record concerns one T cell receptor (beta chain) sequence. The antigen remains undetermined. This CDR3 has 14 amino acids. CDR1 is SNHLY and CDR2 is FYNNEI in the germline V gene. Trimming stripped 4 bases from V and 5 bases from J, with 12 bases between. These data belong to a study of tumor and adjacent non-tumor tissue in lung cancer. Turning to the study itself: On average, productive TCRbeta reads reached 4 million to 5 million per sample.

TCRbeta libraries were built with three rounds of nested PCR, modified from ARM-PCR. TCRdb analysed the multiplex PCR reads with MiXCR anew, one entry per CDR3 protein. The sample contains 90,000 to 110,000 distinct CDR3 sequences, around 75% of which appear only once. No cell sorting was done before RNA was extracted from the tissue. Study-wide findings and caveats: Top 100 clones took a larger repertoire share in normal lung. Significantly higher TCR diversity was found in tumor than normal lung. Tumor TCR diversity, when higher, was linked to shorter survival.

The source of this sequence is a woman aged 55-69 years with non-small cell lung cancer. The sequencing sample was made of lung tumor tissue. V and J are TRBV2 and TRBJ1-5; a weak D match, TRBD1 (5 bases). CDR3 in amino acids: CASSGDSHYQPQHF. DNA for the CDR3: TGTGCCAGCAGTGGTGACAGCCACTATCAGCCCCAGCATTTT.